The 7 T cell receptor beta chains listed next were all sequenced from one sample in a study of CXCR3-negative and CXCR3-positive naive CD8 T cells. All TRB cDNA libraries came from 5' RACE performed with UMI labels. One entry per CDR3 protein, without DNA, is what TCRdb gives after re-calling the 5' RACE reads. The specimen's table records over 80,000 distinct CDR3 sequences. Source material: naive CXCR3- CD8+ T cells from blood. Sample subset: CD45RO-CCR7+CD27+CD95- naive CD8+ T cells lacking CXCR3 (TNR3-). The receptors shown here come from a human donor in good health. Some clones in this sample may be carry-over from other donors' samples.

This CDR3 is CASSLGGRGEENQPQHF. The V and J genes are TRBV7-2 and TRBJ1-5. In germline, CDR1 is SGHTA, CDR2 FQGNSA. This CDR3 spans 17 amino acids.

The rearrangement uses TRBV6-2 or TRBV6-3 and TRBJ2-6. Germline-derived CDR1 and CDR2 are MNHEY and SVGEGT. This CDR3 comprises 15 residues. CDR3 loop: CASSYSSEGANVLTF.

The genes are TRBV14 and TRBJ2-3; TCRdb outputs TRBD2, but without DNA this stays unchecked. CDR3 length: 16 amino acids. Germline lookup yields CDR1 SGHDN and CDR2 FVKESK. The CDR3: CASSQGQGEATDTQYF.

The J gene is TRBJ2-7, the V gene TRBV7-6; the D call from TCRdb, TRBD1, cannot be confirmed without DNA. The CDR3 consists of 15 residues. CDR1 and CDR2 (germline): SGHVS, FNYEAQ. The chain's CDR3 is CASSLGGLGVYEQYF. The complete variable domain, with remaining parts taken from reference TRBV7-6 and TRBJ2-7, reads GAGVSQSPRYKVTKRGQDVALRCDPISGHVSLYWYRQALGQGPEFLTYFNYEAQQDKSGLPNDRFSAERPEGSISTLTIQRTEQRDSAMYRCASSLGGLGVYEQYFGPGTRLTVT.

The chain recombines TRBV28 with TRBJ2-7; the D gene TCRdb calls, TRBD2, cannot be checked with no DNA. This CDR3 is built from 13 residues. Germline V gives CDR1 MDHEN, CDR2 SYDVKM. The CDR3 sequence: CASSLLAREEQYF. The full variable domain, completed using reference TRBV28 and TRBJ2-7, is DVKVTQSSRYLVKRTGEKVFLECVQDMDHENMFWYRQDPGLGLRLIYFSYDVKMKEKGDIPEGYSVSREKKERFSLILESASTNQTSMYLCASSLLAREEQYFGPGTRLTVT.

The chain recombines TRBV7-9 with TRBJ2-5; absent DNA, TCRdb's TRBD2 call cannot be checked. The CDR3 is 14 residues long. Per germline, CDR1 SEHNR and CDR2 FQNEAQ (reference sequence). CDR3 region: CASSLLAGEETQYF.

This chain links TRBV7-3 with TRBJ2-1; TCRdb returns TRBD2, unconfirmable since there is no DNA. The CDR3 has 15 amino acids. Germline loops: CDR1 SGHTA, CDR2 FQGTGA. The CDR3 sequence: CASSSDYTSYNEQFF.